Listed below are T cell receptor beta chains from one sample, sequenced in a study of CD8+CD57+ T cells in acquired aplastic anemia. TCRdb used MiXCR to reprocess the reads, holding one entry per CDR3 protein. The sample contains some 170,000 distinct CDR3 sequences, around 40% of which appear only once. Sequencing was performed on sorted CD4+, CD8+, or CD8+CD57+ T cells (not recorded which) from PBMCs. Receptors originate from a human donor in good health. Both conserved end residues are part of each CDR3. The D gene is left open where the match is weak. Some rows have no size entry. The others give once, few or many, or a class for an expanded clone.

size,D,V,J,CDR3,DNA
NA,NA,TRBV11-3,TRBJ2-1,CASSPRETNILEQFF,TGTGCCAGCAGCCCCCGGGAGACAAATATCCTTGAGCAGTTCTTC
many,NA,TRBV7-8,TRBJ1-5,CASSLDALGNQPQHF,TGTGCCAGCAGCTTAGACGCCTTGGGCAATCAGCCCCAGCATTTT
NA,NA,TRBV6-5,TRBJ2-5,CASGQQETQYF,TGTGCCAGCGGTCAACAAGAGACCCAGTACTTC
NA,NA,TRBV15,TRBJ2-5,CATSREDRGGPETQYF,TGTGCCACCAGCAGAGAGGATAGGGGGGGACCAGAGACCCAGTACTTC
many,NA,TRBV9,TRBJ2-3,CASSGTVSSTDTQYF,TGTGCCAGCAGCGGGACGGTGTCTAGCACAGATACGCAGTATTTT
NA,NA,TRBV20-1,TRBJ1-6,CSARDFGTTTSSYNSPLHF,TGCAGTGCTAGAGATTTCGGGACAACCACTAGCTCCTATAATTCACCCCTCCACTTT
once,NA,TRBV20-1,TRBJ1-1,CSARPGEAFF,TGCAGTGCTAGGCCCGGTGAAGCTTTCTTT
NA,NA,TRBV15,TRBJ2-1,CATSSLEANNEQFF,TGTGCCACCAGCTCCCTGGAAGCCAACAATGAGCAGTTCTTC
NA,TRBD2,TRBV5-1,TRBJ2-5,CASSLGTSGSIETQYF,TGCGCCAGCAGCTTGGGGACTAGCGGGAGTATAGAGACCCAGTACTTC
many,NA,TRBV14,TRBJ1-1,CASRRAGGGEAFF,TGTGCCAGCAGGCGCGCGGGCGGGGGAGAAGCTTTCTTT
NA,NA,TRBV10-3,TRBJ2-3,CAISESGRGSADMQYF,TGTGCCATCAGTGAGTCGGGGCGGGGAAGCGCAGATATGCAGTATTTT
NA,NA,TRBV2,TRBJ1-3,CASRGGAGRTGNTIYF,TGTGCCAGCAGAGGAGGTGCGGGACGGACTGGAAACACCATATATTTT
many,TRBD2,TRBV20-1,TRBJ2-1,CSVGTSGYNEQFF,TGCAGTGTAGGGACTAGCGGGTACAATGAGCAGTTCTTC
many,NA,TRBV20-1,TRBJ1-1,CSARPARLNTEAFF,TGCAGTGCTAGACCGGCCAGGTTGAACACTGAAGCTTTCTTT
NA,NA,TRBV7-3,TRBJ2-2,CASSLSAPMGLAGELFF,TGTGCCAGCAGCTTAAGTGCCCCTATGGGACTGGCCGGGGAGCTGTTTTTT
NA,NA,TRBV11-2,TRBJ2-3,CASSVDSRGTDTQYF,TGTGCCAGCAGCGTGGATAGCCGAGGCACAGATACGCAGTATTTT
NA,NA,TRBV29-1,TRBJ1-6,CSVAADQNSPLHF,TGCAGCGTTGCGGCGGACCAAAATTCACCCCTCCACTTT
many,TRBD1,TRBV5-1,TRBJ1-1,CASTRDRGTSTEAFF,TGCGCCAGCACCCGGGACAGGGGGACGAGCACTGAAGCTTTCTTT
NA,NA,TRBV29-1,TRBJ1-2,CSVVGGSNGYTF,TGCAGCGTAGTAGGAGGGTCCAATGGCTACACCTTC
NA,NA,TRBV10-3,TRBJ2-5,CAISDGRIQETQYF,TGTGCCATCAGTGACGGACGGATACAAGAGACCCAGTACTTC
many,TRBD2,TRBV9,TRBJ2-2,CASSVGKQTSGRTRTGELFF,TGTGCCAGCAGCGTAGGAAAGCAAACTAGCGGGAGGACGAGGACCGGGGAGCTGTTTTTT
NA,TRBD2,TRBV9,TRBJ2-5,CASSVAGGTRRQETQYF,TGTGCCAGCAGCGTAGCCGGAGGGACTAGACGGCAAGAGACCCAGTACTTC
NA,TRBD2,TRBV6-2/TRBV6-3,TRBJ2-2,CASSYRSGGNTGELFF,TGTGCCAGCAGTTACCGTAGCGGGGGGAACACCGGGGAGCTGTTTTTT
NA,TRBD1,TRBV19,TRBJ1-6,CASSPQGVGSPLHF,TGTGCCAGTAGTCCCCAGGGGGTTGGTTCACCCCTCCACTTT
NA,TRBD2,TRBV3-1,TRBJ2-1,CASSQGTSGSNEQFF,TGTGCCAGCAGCCAAGGGACTAGCGGGAGTAATGAGCAGTTCTTC
NA,NA,TRBV29-1,TRBJ1-5,CSVCQDSRGQPQHF,TGCAGCGTTTGCCAGGACTCACGTGGACAGCCCCAGCATTTT
many,TRBD2,TRBV10-3,TRBJ2-5,CAISGRLAGGRGETQYF,TGTGCCATCAGTGGAAGACTAGCGGGGGGCCGGGGAGAGACCCAGTACTTC
NA,NA,TRBV10-3,TRBJ1-2,CAISESVGIGGYTF,TGTGCCATCAGTGAGTCCGTTGGGATTGGTGGCTACACCTTC
NA,NA,TRBV10-3,TRBJ2-2,CAISDFVGFSGELFF,TGTGCCATCAGTGATTTTGTGGGGTTTAGCGGGGAGCTGTTTTTT
few,NA,TRBV11-1,TRBJ1-2,CASSLVVSGAGYGYTF,TGTGCCAGCAGCTTAGTGGTATCGGGGGCGGGCTATGGCTACACCTTC
many,TRBD1,TRBV7-2,TRBJ2-7,CASSLVPGQGSYEQYF,TGTGCCAGCAGCTTAGTGCCGGGACAGGGATCCTACGAGCAGTACTTC
NA,NA,TRBV10-2,TRBJ1-6,CASSAGDNGSPLHF,TGTGCCAGCAGCGCCGGGGACAACGGATCACCCCTCCACTTT
many,NA,TRBV20-1,TRBJ1-2,CSARPRGRVVGYTF,TGCAGTGCTAGACCCAGAGGTAGGGTCGTCGGCTACACCTTC
NA,NA,TRBV20-1,TRBJ2-7,CSASTNPGQARKGAYEQYF,TGCAGTGCTAGTACAAATCCGGGACAAGCCCGGAAAGGGGCCTACGAGCAGTACTTC
many,NA,TRBV7-9,TRBJ2-7,CASSLALAIYEQYF,TGTGCCAGCAGCTTAGCCCTTGCCATCTACGAGCAGTACTTC
NA,TRBD1,TRBV10-2,TRBJ1-6,CASSAQDRGWGSPFHF,TGCGCCAGCAGTGCCCAGGACAGGGGGTGGGGTTCACCCTTCCACTTT
NA,NA,TRBV5-1,TRBJ2-7,CASSLAGVSSYEQYF,TGCGCCAGCAGCTTGGCTGGTGTGAGCTCCTACGAGCAGTACTTC
few,TRBD1,TRBV3-1,TRBJ2-2,CASSQGSGTGVGELFF,TGTGCCAGCAGCCAAGGTTCCGGGACAGGGGTGGGGGAGCTGTTTTTT
many,NA,TRBV12-3/TRBV12-4,TRBJ1-5,CASSLVGFGNQPQHF,TGTGCCAGCAGTTTAGTGGGGTTCGGCAATCAGCCCCAGCATTTT
many,NA,TRBV20-1,TRBJ2-7,CSARDRWSGVTYEQYF,TGCAGTGCTAGAGATAGGTGGTCAGGGGTCACCTACGAGCAGTACTTC
NA,NA,TRBV11-3,TRBJ1-5,CASSLAADDLPQHF,TGTGCCAGCAGCTTAGCGGCCGACGATTTACCCCAGCATTTT
NA,NA,TRBV3-1,TRBJ2-7,CANSQERGRSYEQYF,TGTGCCAACAGCCAAGAGAGGGGGAGGTCCTACGAGCAGTACTTC
few,NA,TRBV10-1,TRBJ1-4,CASSDHQGSSEKLFF,TGCGCCAGCAGTGACCATCAGGGCTCCTCGGAAAAACTGTTTTTT
many,NA,TRBV19,TRBJ1-4,CASSIYNEKLFF,TGTGCCAGTAGTATATATAATGAAAAACTGTTTTTT
many,TRBD2,TRBV20-1,TRBJ2-2,CSASPTSGITGELFF,TGCAGTGCTAGCCCCACTAGCGGGATCACCGGGGAGCTGTTTTTT
many,NA,TRBV7-3,TRBJ2-5,CASSLMAQETQYF,TGTGCCAGCAGCTTAATGGCACAAGAGACCCAGTACTTC